The next 9 T cell receptor beta chains were all read from a single sample in a study of PD-1 blockade in classical Hodgkin lymphoma (dated by TCRdb to 2018 to 2021). The receptor library was made with the immunoSEQ multiplex PCR assay. In TCRdb, the immuneACCESS table is reduced to in-frame sequences with V and J assigned. These tables do not hold every clone; where another copy was compared, an unresolved V gene accounts for under half, and the others remain unexplained. The sample table shows tens of thousands of clones, and about three quarters are seen once. The ten top clones hold 9.5% to 12% of the sample. What this sample's time point label stands for: cycle 1 day 1 (C1D1), immediately before nivolumab initiation. Every trial patient had relapsed following autologous stem cell transplantation, and prior brentuximab vedotin exposure was what differed among cohorts A, B and C. The sample in question was peripheral blood mononuclear cells (PBMCs), obtained at baseline. The source is a human donor with classical Hodgkin lymphoma.

The V and J genes are TRBV10-3 and TRBJ2-5; D call uncertain. The CDR3 consists of 13 residues. V lost 3 bases and J lost 7, with 12 bases in between. CDR1 and CDR2 (germline): ENHRY, SYGVKD. CDR3 DNA: TGTGCCATCAGTGACCGGATTGCCGGGACCCAGTACTTC. It yields the protein CAISDRIAGTQYF.

The CDR3 here is CASSSTWDTPSGANVLTF. CDR3 sequence (DNA): TGTGCCAGCAGCTCCACATGGGACACCCCCTCTGGGGCCAACGTCCTGACTTTC. The chain carries TRBV7-9 and TRBJ2-6, with a possible D match to TRBD1 (6 bases). Germline V gene lookup returns CDR1 SEHNR and CDR2 FQNEAQ (reference sequence). V lost 4 bases to trimming and J lost 0 bases, with 16 bases between them. The length of the CDR3 is 18 residues.

V gene TRBV13 combines with J gene TRBJ2-7, with D perhaps TRBD1 (6 bases). The CDR3 has 15 residues. Per germline, CDR1 PRHDT and CDR2 FYEKMQ (reference sequence). With 0 bases removed from V and 3 bases from J, the gap between germline ends came to 12 bases. In DNA form, the CDR3 reads TGTGCCAGCAGCTTAGGTCGGACAGCAGTCTACGAGCAGTACTTC. It is translated as CASSLGRTAVYEQYF. Combining the CDR3 with reference TRBV13 and TRBJ2-7 gives the whole variable domain AAGVIQSPRHLIKEKRETATLKCYPIPRHDTVYWYQQGPGQDPQFLISFYEKMQSDKGSIPDRFSAQQFSDYHSELNMSSLELGDSALYFCASSLGRTAVYEQYFGPGTRLTVT.

This rearrangement joins TRBV5-1 to TRBJ2-1; no clear D. With 0 bases removed from V and 2 bases from J, the gap between germline ends came to 3 bases. This CDR3 region has 13 residues. Germline lookup yields CDR1 SGHRS and CDR2 YFSETQ. The CDR3, as DNA: TGCGCCAGCAGCTTGGGGCCCTACAATGAGCAGTTCTTC. It translates to CASSLGPYNEQFF.

V usage is TRBV2 and J usage is TRBJ2-5; D remains unclear. Germline V gives CDR1 SNHLY, CDR2 FYNNEI. Trimming left V 5 bases short and J 2 bases short, with 3 bases between. This CDR3 region has 11 residues. The CDR3 loop reads CASSPQETQYF. CDR3 nucleotides: TGTGCCAGCAGTCCACAAGAGACCCAGTACTTC.

This chain uses TRBV25-1 with TRBJ2-3; no reliable D call. The CDR3 runs 18 residues. V lost 5 bases and J 3 bases, leaving 24 bases between the germline ends. Germline values: CDR1 MGHDK, CDR2 SYGVNS. The CDR3 DNA sequence: TGTGCCAGCAGTTTACCCCCTTCCATTCCCGCGAGGACAGATACGCAGTATTTT. Amino acids: CASSLPPSIPARTDTQYF.

The chain employs TRBV10-3 and TRBJ1-3, with 9 nucleotides matching TRBD1. The ends lost 10 bases at V and 4 bases at J; junction bases unmatched: 8. The CDR3 loop spans 14 amino acids. Germline V gives CDR1 ENHRY, CDR2 SYGVKD. CDR3: CATATQGAGNTIYF. For the CDR3, the DNA is TGTGCCACCGCCACACAGGGGGCAGGAAACACCATATATTTT.

This sequence joins TRBV20-1 and TRBJ2-1; D gene ambiguous. This CDR3 has 11 amino acids. Trimming shortened V by 2 bases and J by 5 bases, and 4 bases separated the two germline ends. CDR1 is DFQATT and CDR2 is SNEGSKA in the germline V gene (reference sequence). Written as DNA, the CDR3 is TGCAGTGCTAGATCGGACAATGAGCAGTTCTTC. This codes for CSARSDNEQFF.

This clone was counted only a few times. The chain employs TRBV9 and TRBJ1-3; 8 nucleotides align to TRBD1. Germline V gene sequence: CDR1 SGDLS, CDR2 YYNGEE. This CDR3 comprises 15 residues. The V gene end was trimmed by 4 bases and the J gene end by 2 bases; junction bases not matched to a gene: 5. CDR3 loop: CASSPGTGTGNTIYF. As DNA, the CDR3 is TGTGCCAGCAGCCCCGGGACAGGTACTGGAAACACCATATATTTT.